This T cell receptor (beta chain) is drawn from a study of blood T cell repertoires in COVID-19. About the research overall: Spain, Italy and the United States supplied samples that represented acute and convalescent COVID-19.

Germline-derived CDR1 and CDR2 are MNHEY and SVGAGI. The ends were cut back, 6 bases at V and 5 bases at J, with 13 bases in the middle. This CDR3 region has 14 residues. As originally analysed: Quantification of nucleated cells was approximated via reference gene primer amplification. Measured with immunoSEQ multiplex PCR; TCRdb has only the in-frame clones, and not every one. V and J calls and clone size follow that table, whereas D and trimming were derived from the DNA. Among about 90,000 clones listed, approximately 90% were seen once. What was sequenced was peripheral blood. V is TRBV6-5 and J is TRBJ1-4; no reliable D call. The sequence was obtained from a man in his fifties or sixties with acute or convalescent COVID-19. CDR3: CASRPMGGNEKLFF. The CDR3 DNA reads TGTGCCAGCAGACCGATGGGCGGGAATGAAAAACTGTTTTTT.